This entry features one T cell receptor (beta chain) sequence. Data came from immunoSEQ multiplex PCR; TCRdb stores just in-frame clones and leaves some out. This sample carries about 60,000 clones, 70% to 85% of them seen once, and the ten largest clones take less than 8.5%. This entry comes from a study of blood T cell repertoires in COVID-19. In the study overall: Samples came from the United States, Italy and Spain, spanning acute and convalescent COVID-19.

This receptor was taken from a man in his fifties or sixties with acute or convalescent COVID-19. Sequenced input: peripheral blood.

CDR3 loop: CASSSRTGQNEKLFF. Here the CDR3 DNA reads TGTGCCAGCAGCTCCCGGACAGGACAGAATGAAAAACTGTTTTTT. The rearrangement joins TRBV7-2 to TRBJ1-4; 7 bases are a match to TRBD1. V was clipped by 4 bases and J by 5 bases; unmatched bases: 7. This CDR3 region has 15 residues. Per germline, CDR1 SGHTA and CDR2 FQGNSA.